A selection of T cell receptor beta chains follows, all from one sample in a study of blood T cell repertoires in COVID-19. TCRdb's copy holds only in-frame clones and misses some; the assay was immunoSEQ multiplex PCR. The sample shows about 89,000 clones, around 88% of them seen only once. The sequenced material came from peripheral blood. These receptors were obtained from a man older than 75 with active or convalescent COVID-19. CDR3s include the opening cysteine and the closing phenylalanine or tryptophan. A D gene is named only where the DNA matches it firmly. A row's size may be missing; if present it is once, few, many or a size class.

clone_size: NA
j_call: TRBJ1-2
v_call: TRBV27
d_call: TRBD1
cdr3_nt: TGTGCCAGCGGGTTGGGACAGGGAACCTATGGCTACACCTTC
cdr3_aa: CASGLGQGTYGYTF

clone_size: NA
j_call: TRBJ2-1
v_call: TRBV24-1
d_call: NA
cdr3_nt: TGTGCCACCAGTGACCCTGGACTCCACAATGAGCAGTTCTTC
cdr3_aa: CATSDPGLHNEQFF

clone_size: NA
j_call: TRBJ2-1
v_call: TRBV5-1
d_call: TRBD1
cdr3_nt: TGCGCCAGCAGCTCGACAGGGGACGATTACAATGAGCAGTTCTTC
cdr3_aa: CASSSTGDDYNEQFF

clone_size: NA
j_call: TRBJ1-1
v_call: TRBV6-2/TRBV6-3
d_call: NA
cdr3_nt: TGTGCCAGCAGTTCGGCAGGATTGAACACTGAAGCTTTCTTT
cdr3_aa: CASSSAGLNTEAFF

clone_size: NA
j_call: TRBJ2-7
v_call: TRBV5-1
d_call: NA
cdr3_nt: TGCGCCAGCAGCTTGACAGGGCTAAACGAGCAGTACTTC
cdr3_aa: CASSLTGLNEQYF

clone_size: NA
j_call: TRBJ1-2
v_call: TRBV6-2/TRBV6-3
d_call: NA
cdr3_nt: TGTGCCAGCAGTGACATCTATGGCTACACCTTC
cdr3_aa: CASSDIYGYTF

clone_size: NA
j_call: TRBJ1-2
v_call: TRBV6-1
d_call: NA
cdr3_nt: TGTGCCAGCAGTGAAACCCAGACAAGCTTTTATGGCTACACCTTC
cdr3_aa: CASSETQTSFYGYTF

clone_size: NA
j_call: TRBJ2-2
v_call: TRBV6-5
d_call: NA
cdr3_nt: TGTGCCAGCACCAGTATCACCGGGGAGCTGTTTTTT
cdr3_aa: CASTSITGELFF

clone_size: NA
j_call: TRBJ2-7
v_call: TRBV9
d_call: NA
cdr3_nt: TGTGCCAGCAGCGTAGGCCCGGGCGCACTTACAGGGACCCCCTACGAGCAGTACTTC
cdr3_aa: CASSVGPGALTGTPYEQYF

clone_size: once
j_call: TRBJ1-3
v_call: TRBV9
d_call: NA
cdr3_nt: TGTGCCAGCACAACAGGGTATAAGGGAAACACCATATATTTT
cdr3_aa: CASTTGYKGNTIYF

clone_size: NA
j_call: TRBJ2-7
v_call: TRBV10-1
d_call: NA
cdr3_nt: TGCGCCAGCGACTTATCCAAGGAGGGTAACGAGCAGTACTTC
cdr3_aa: CASDLSKEGNEQYF